This T cell receptor beta chain comes out of a study of blood T cell repertoires in COVID-19. Study-wide background: Acute and convalescent COVID-19 samples came from the United States, Italy and Spain.

The study drew participants aged 18 to 89 years from some 24 US areas. In assigning cohorts, the study relied on participant-reported clinical history. The repertoire was sequenced with immunoSEQ multiplex PCR; TCRdb's copy has only in-frame clones and lacks some. This table has about 400,000 clones, about 90% appearing once. The sequencing input was PBMCs or T cells enriched from blood (not recorded which). The sequence was obtained from a woman between 18 and 29 years old with acute COVID-19.

CDR3 nucleotides: TGTGCCAGCTCACCAGAAGAGGGAGGCAATCAGCCCCAGCATTTT. It translates to CASSPEEGGNQPQHF. The chain joins TRBV18 to TRBJ1-5; D is undetermined. V shed 2 bases and J shed 2 bases, with 10 bases lying between them. Germline V CDR1 and CDR2: KGHSH, LQKENI. The CDR3 has 15 amino acids.